This T cell receptor beta chain is drawn from a study of CD8 T cells in ankylosing spondylitis. This clonotype appeared a few times. Its target is unknown. The study's findings and limits: What appeared characteristic of ankylosing spondylitis blood was a TCR beta motif of eight or nine highly homologous variants. Disease-linked clones reportedly showed significant enrichment in matched ankylosing spondylitis synovial fluid. Disease-linked clones, CD8+, were relatively rare in peripheral blood.

The V gene lost 4 bases and the J gene lost 4 bases, with 10 bases spanning the gap. Germline-derived CDR1 and CDR2 are WSHSY and SAAADI. The CDR3 extends over 13 amino acids. Via MiXCR, TCRdb re-called the 5' RACE reads, giving one row per CDR3 protein. The data show some 270,000 distinct CDR3 sequences, about 18% seen once. The V gene is TRBV10-2, the J gene TRBJ1-2, with D unclear. The sample taken for sequencing was blood, either unsorted or a sorted T cell fraction (not recorded which). This clonotype was obtained from a male donor with ankylosing spondylitis or in good health (not recorded which). The CDR3 bases are TGCGCCAGCAGTGCGGACGGATTCTATGGCTACACCTTC. Amino acids: CASSADGFYGYTF.